Listed below are T cell receptor beta chains from one sample, sequenced in a study of blood T cell dynamics during melanoma immunotherapy. Repertoires were generated with immunoSEQ multiplex PCR, while TCRdb's copy carries only in-frame clones and drops some. The sample contains roughly 5,400 clones, nearly 90% of which appear only once. The sequencing used blood, collected from a patient treated with checkpoint blockade. The receptors stem from a human donor with melanoma. CDR3s include the opening cysteine and the closing phenylalanine or tryptophan. A D gene is named only where the DNA matches it firmly. Rows give clone size only sometimes, using once, few, many, or a class for an expanded clone.

>TRBJ1-5|TRBV27|.|few
CASSSAVLQPQHF
TGTGCCAGCAGTTCGGCCGTGCTTCAGCCCCAGCATTTT
>TRBJ2-7|TRBV5-1|TRBD2|.
CASSRKGPPGTSGTSDYEQYF
TGCGCCAGCAGCAGAAAGGGTCCCCCGGGGACTAGCGGGACTTCTGACTACGAGCAGTACTTC
>TRBJ2-3|TRBV29-1|TRBD2|.
CSVLRDYKDTQYF
TGCAGCGTACTCCGGGACTACAAAGATACGCAGTATTTT
>TRBJ2-5|TRBV7-9|.|.
CASSLDSNSRYQETQYF
TGTGCCAGCAGCTTAGATTCGAACTCCAGGTACCAAGAGACCCAGTACTTC
>TRBJ2-1|TRBV20-1|.|.
CSARVMNEQFF
TGCAGTGCTAGGGTGATGAATGAGCAGTTCTTC
>TRBJ1-1|TRBV6-1|.|once
CASSESWGSTEAFF
TGTGCCAGCAGTGAAAGTTGGGGAAGCACTGAAGCTTTCTTT
>TRBJ2-7|TRBV5-1|TRBD1|.
CASSRDSLSEQYF
TGCGCCAGCAGCCGGGACAGCCTGTCTGAGCAGTACTTC
>TRBJ2-7|TRBV5-1|.|.
CASSSTGTKSYEQYF
TGCGCCAGCAGCTCAACCGGGACAAAATCCTACGAGCAGTACTTC
>TRBJ1-3|TRBV7-9|.|.
CASSLYLNTIYF
TGTGCCAGCAGCTTGTACCTAAACACCATATATTTT
>TRBJ2-7|TRBV19|.|.
CASSPGSGGATYEQYF
TGTGCCAGTAGCCCCGGGTCTGGGGGAGCGACCTACGAGCAGTACTTC
>TRBJ1-3|TRBV7-2|.|.
CASSLLRGGNTIYF
TGTGCCAGCAGCCTTCTCCGCGGGGGAAACACCATATATTTT
>TRBJ2-7|TRBV5-1|.|few
CASSLGSHEQYF
TGCGCCAGCAGCTTGGGGTCCCACGAGCAGTACTTC
>TRBJ2-1|TRBV9|.|.
CASSVVAGTYNEQFF
TGTGCCAGCAGCGTAGTGGCGGGAACCTACAATGAGCAGTTCTTC
>TRBJ2-5|TRBV5-1|.|.
CASSFSATVGGGETQYF
TGCGCCAGCAGCTTTAGCGCGACAGTGGGGGGTGGAGAGACCCAGTACTTC
>TRBJ2-5|TRBV27|TRBD1|.
CASSTAGQGKKTQYF
TGTGCCAGCAGTACCGCGGGACAGGGCAAAAAGACCCAGTACTTC
>TRBJ1-5|TRBV19|.|.
CASRQYSNQPQHF
TGTGCCAGTAGACAGTATAGCAATCAGCCCCAGCATTTT
>TRBJ2-1|TRBV7-2|.|.
CASSLTIYPYNEQFF
TGTGCCAGCAGCTTGACCATTTACCCCTACAATGAGCAGTTCTTC
>TRBJ2-7|TRBV19|TRBD1|.
CASSTILTGKVYEQYF
TGTGCCAGTAGCACGATCTTGACAGGGAAAGTCTACGAGCAGTACTTC
>TRBJ1-4|TRBV25-1|TRBD1|few
CASSRTGIEKLFF
TGTGCCAGCAGTAGGACAGGGATTGAAAAACTGTTTTTT
>TRBJ1-2|TRBV7-2|.|.
CASSPGIGSFYGYTF
TGTGCCAGCAGCCCGGGAATTGGCAGCTTCTATGGCTACACCTTC
>TRBJ1-2|TRBV6-5|.|.
CASSYRGIGGYTF
TGTGCCAGCAGTTACAGGGGGATTGGTGGCTACACCTTC
>TRBJ2-3|TRBV6-5|.|.
CASRDPTVTDTQYF
TGTGCCAGCAGGGACCCGACCGTAACAGATACGCAGTATTTT
>TRBJ2-1|TRBV30|TRBD1|.
CACPAGTGVYNEQFF
TGTGCCTGCCCCGCGGGGACAGGTGTCTACAATGAGCAGTTCTTC
>TRBJ2-7|TRBV6-6|.|.
CASSYSVGDEQYF
TGTGCCAGCAGTTACTCGGTAGGGGACGAGCAGTACTTC
>TRBJ1-2|TRBV4-1|TRBD1|.
CASSQGTGPGVFNGYTF
TGCGCCAGCAGCCAGGGGACAGGCCCGGGGGTTTTCAATGGCTACACCTTC
>TRBJ1-1|TRBV11-2|TRBD1|.
CASRGTGAFRNTEAFF
TGTGCCAGCAGAGGGACAGGGGCATTTCGGAACACTGAAGCTTTCTTT
>TRBJ2-3|TRBV18|.|once
CASSPGGGVTDTQYF
TGTGCCAGCTCACCTGGAGGGGGGGTCACAGATACGCAGTATTTT
>TRBJ2-2|TRBV5-1|TRBD2|.
CASSPRGTSGNTGELFF
TGCGCCAGCAGCCCGCGCGGGACTAGCGGGAACACCGGGGAGCTGTTTTTT
>TRBJ2-2|TRBV29-1|TRBD2|.
CSVEVGTRLNTGELFF
TGCAGCGTTGAAGTGGGGACTAGACTAAACACCGGGGAGCTGTTTTTT
>TRBJ1-6|TRBV19|.|.
CASSIGTGQNSPLHF
TGTGCCAGTAGTATAGGAACAGGGCAGAATTCACCCCTCCACTTT
>TRBJ1-2|TRBV14|TRBD1|once
CASGPGTDLYGYTF
TGTGCCAGCGGACCAGGGACAGACCTCTATGGCTACACCTTC
>TRBJ1-1|TRBV18|.|few
CASSPLGATEAFF
TGTGCCAGCTCACCCCTAGGTGCCACTGAAGCTTTCTTT
>TRBJ1-2|TRBV11-2|.|.
CASSLGGVGYGYTF
TGTGCCAGCAGCTTAGGTGGTGTGGGCTATGGCTACACCTTC
>TRBJ2-3|TRBV15|.|.
CATSRDSDFTDTQYF
TGTGCCACCAGCAGAGATAGTGACTTTACAGATACGCAGTATTTT
>TRBJ2-3|TRBV7-2|.|.
CASSHASTRLWDTQYF
TGTGCCAGCAGCCACGCGTCTACCAGGTTGTGGGATACGCAGTATTTT
>TRBJ1-2|TRBV6-1|TRBD1|.
CASRGQGAGNYGYTF
TGTGCCAGCAGAGGACAGGGGGCCGGAAACTATGGCTACACCTTC
>TRBJ2-2|TRBV2|TRBD2|.
CASSEIVLAGVGGELFF
TGTGCCAGCAGTGAAATCGTGCTAGCGGGAGTGGGCGGGGAGCTGTTTTTT
>TRBJ2-7|TRBV7-8|.|once
CASSGLYEQYF
TGTGCCAGCAGCGGATTGTACGAGCAGTACTTC
>TRBJ2-3|TRBV7-2|TRBD2|.
CASSERRGGYHTQYF
TGTGCCAGCAGCGAGAGGCGGGGGGGCTATCATACGCAGTATTTT
>TRBJ2-1|TRBV10-1|TRBD2|.
CASSSSGGAPEQFF
TGCGCCAGCAGTTCTAGCGGGGGGGCCCCTGAGCAGTTCTTC
>TRBJ2-2|TRBV7-7|TRBD2|.
CASSLASGTGELFF
TGTGCCAGCAGCCTGGCTAGCGGAACCGGGGAGCTGTTTTTT
>TRBJ2-3|TRBV5-1|.|.
CASSLGPTDTQYF
TGCGCCAGCAGCTTGGGTCCGACAGATACGCAGTATTTT
>TRBJ2-7|TRBV15|.|.
CATSRGQPSYEQYF
TGTGCCACCAGCAGAGGCCAGCCTAGCTACGAGCAGTACTTC
>TRBJ2-7|TRBV29-1|.|once
CSVTRQNEQYF
TGCAGCGTGACTAGGCAGAATGAGCAGTACTTC
>TRBJ2-7|TRBV2|.|.
CASGLRGAGEQYF
TGTGCCAGCGGACTCAGGGGAGCGGGCGAGCAGTACTTC
>TRBJ1-6|TRBV6-5|TRBD1|.
CASNLRDRGSSPLHF
TGTGCCAGCAACCTCAGGGACAGGGGAAGCTCACCCCTCCACTTT
>TRBJ1-2|TRBV20-1|.|.
CSAPGENGYTF
TGCAGTGCCCCGGGGGAGAATGGCTACACCTTC
>TRBJ2-5|TRBV9|.|.
CASSVGLAAETQYF
TGTGCCAGCAGCGTAGGTCTTGCCGCTGAGACCCAGTACTTC
>TRBJ2-1|TRBV5-1|.|.
CASSFGTYNEQFF
TGCGCCAGCAGCTTTGGAACCTACAATGAGCAGTTCTTC
>TRBJ2-3|TRBV5-1|TRBD2|.
CASSSPGGRGGTDTQYF
TGCGCCAGCAGCTCCCCGGGCGGGAGAGGTGGCACAGATACGCAGTATTTT
>TRBJ1-2|TRBV14|.|.
CASSQDRTYGYTF
TGTGCCAGCAGCCAAGATAGGACTTACGGCTACACCTTC